The 17 T cell receptor beta chains listed next were all sequenced from one sample in a study of T cell repertoires in cytomegalovirus infection. TCRdb recomputed calls from the reads with MiXCR, one row per CDR3 protein. Of over 300,000 distinct CDR3 sequences listed, 9% to 9.5% are singletons. The sequencing sample was made of PBMCs. These receptor sequences come from a human donor in good health (CMV status not recorded). Some clones in this sample may be carry-over from other donors' samples.

This clonotype was observed a handful of times. The V and J genes are TRBV12-3 or TRBV12-4 and TRBJ1-1; possibly TRBD1 for D (5 bases). The CDR3 spans 13 residues. The ends were cut back, 3 bases at V and 5 bases at J, with 10 bases in the middle. The CDR3 nucleotides are TGTGCCAGCAGTTTCATGGGGGAAACTGAAGCTTTCTTT. This translates into CASSFMGETEAFF.

The chain joins TRBV27 to TRBJ2-3; TRBD2 might be the D (5 bases). Trimming took off 7 bases at V and 6 bases at J, with 23 bases between the two ends. Looked up from germline, CDR1 is MNHEY and CDR2 is SMNVEV (reference sequence). This CDR3 has 16 amino acids. As DNA, the CDR3 is TGTGCCAGCACCTATAGAGTTGGTAGCGTCAGGGATACGCAGTATTTT. Protein product: CASTYRVGSVRDTQYF.

This clonotype has a count of ten or more. The V call is TRBV7-6, the J call TRBJ1-1; 10 bases are a match to TRBD1. Germline V gives CDR1 SGHVS, CDR2 FNYEAQ. There are 16 residues in the CDR3. V lost 2 bases and J lost 0; bases outside the gene matches: 3. The CDR3 nucleotides are TGTGCCAGCAGCTTATTGGGACAGGGGATGAACACTGAAGCTTTCTTT. As protein: CASSLLGQGMNTEAFF. Full variable domain (missing parts from reference TRBV7-6 and TRBJ1-1): GAGVSQSPRYKVTKRGQDVALRCDPISGHVSLYWYRQALGQGPEFLTYFNYEAQQDKSGLPNDRFSAERPEGSISTLTIQRTEQRDSAMYRCASSLLGQGMNTEAFFGQGTRLTVV.

This clonotype was counted many times. The gene calls are TRBV7-2 and TRBJ2-7; D gene unclear. The CDR3 runs 13 residues. Germline CDR1 reads SGHTA; CDR2 reads FQGNSA. The ends were cut back, 5 bases at V and 2 bases at J, with 10 bases in the middle. The CDR3 DNA follows: TGTGCCAGCAGCCGTTTCAACGCCTACGAGCAGTACTTC. This translates into CASSRFNAYEQYF.

Only a few counts were recorded for this clonotype. The rearrangement uses TRBV10-3 and TRBJ1-3; D may be TRBD1 (5 bases). Trimming stripped 6 bases from V and 2 bases from J, with 11 bases between. In germline, CDR1 is ENHRY, CDR2 SYGVKD. The CDR3 length is 14 residues. DNA for the CDR3: TGTGCCATCAGCACCAGGGAGGCTGGAAACACCATATATTTT. It codes for CAISTREAGNTIYF.

This clonotype was found a few times. This sequence joins TRBV6-1 and TRBJ2-7; possibly TRBD1 or TRBD2 for D (5 bases each). Germline V gene lookup returns CDR1 MNHNS and CDR2 SASEGT. Trimming removed 5 bases from V and 5 bases from J, with 10 bases in between. This CDR3 region has 12 residues. The CDR3 loop is CASSQGVDEQYF. The CDR3 DNA follows: TGTGCCAGCAGTCAGGGAGTGGACGAGCAGTACTTC.

This clonotype was found a few times. This sequence joins TRBV20-1 and TRBJ2-1; 13 nucleotides match TRBD2. J was trimmed by 0 bases and V by 1 base; bases with no gene match: 6. The CDR3 totals 18 residues. The V gene's germline CDR1 is DFQATT and CDR2 SNEGSKA (reference sequence). CDR3 nucleotide sequence: TGCAGTGCTAGAGGGGGACTAGCGGGAAGGGGCTCCTACAATGAGCAGTTCTTC. It codes for CSARGGLAGRGSYNEQFF.

The chain employs TRBV28 and TRBJ1-4; D is unresolved. This CDR3 spans 14 amino acids. Per the germline V gene, CDR1 is MDHEN and CDR2 is SYDVKM. Trimming shortened V by 0 bases and J by 4 bases, and 6 bases separated the two germline ends. This CDR3 reads CASSLWGRNEKLFF. The CDR3 DNA reads TGTGCCAGCAGTTTATGGGGTCGTAATGAAAAACTGTTTTTT. The full variable domain, rest sourced from reference TRBV28 and TRBJ1-4, is DVKVTQSSRYLVKRTGEKVFLECVQDMDHENMFWYRQDPGLGLRLIYFSYDVKMKEKGDIPEGYSVSREKKERFSLILESASTNQTSMYLCASSLWGRNEKLFFGSGTQLSVL.

V gene TRBV7-2 combines with J gene TRBJ1-2; perhaps TRBD1 as D (6 bases). V shed 5 bases and J shed 4 bases, with 11 bases lying between them. Germline V gene lookup returns CDR1 SGHTA and CDR2 FQGNSA. CDR3 length: 13 residues. DNA for the CDR3: TGTGCCAGCAGCCGGACAGATTTCTATGGCTACACCTTC. This encodes CASSRTDFYGYTF.

This clonotype was counted at least ten times. This chain joins TRBV7-2 and TRBJ2-6, with D unresolved. Germline CDR1 is SGHTA and CDR2 is FQGNSA. Trimming pared 8 bases from V and 3 bases from J, leaving 17 bases between. The CDR3 spans 16 residues. In DNA form, the CDR3 reads TGTGCCAGCGACCCACGAGGAGCTAGTGGGGCCAACGTCCTGACTTTC. It encodes CASDPRGASGANVLTF.

In this sample, this clonotype turned up many times. The V call is TRBV20-1, the J call TRBJ2-5; D unresolved. This CDR3 is built from 14 residues. With 0 bases removed from V and 3 bases from J, the gap between germline ends came to 11 bases. Germline-derived CDR1 and CDR2 are DFQATT and SNEGSKA (reference sequence). The CDR3 is CSARDISSKETQYF. In DNA form, the CDR3 reads TGCAGTGCTAGAGATATCAGCTCTAAAGAGACCCAGTACTTC.

This clonotype was counted only a few times. The chain employs TRBV20-1 and TRBJ2-4; 8 nucleotides line up with TRBD2. V was pared by 3 bases and J by 2 bases, with 9 bases of the junction left unmatched. Germline V gene data show CDR1 as DFQATT and CDR2 as SNEGSKA (reference sequence). The CDR3 contains 16 residues. CDR3 residues: CSASSIVAGPKNIQYF. DNA of the CDR3: TGCAGTGCTAGCTCCATAGTAGCGGGGCCCAAAAACATTCAGTACTTC.

The table lists this clonotype with a few counts. The junction shows a germline mismatch at one end, possibly a read error. The chain uses TRBV4-1 and TRBJ2-7, with a tentative D call TRBD1 (6 bases). The length of the CDR3 is 14 residues. Germline V gene lookup returns CDR1 MGHRA and CDR2 YSYEKL. CDR3 in amino acids: CASSRSGQSYEQYF. CDR3 nucleotides: TGTGCCAGCAGCCGATCAGGACAGTCCTACGAGCAGTACTTC.

This clonotype was picked up a small number of times. V and J are TRBV7-2 and TRBJ2-5; D might be TRBD2 (5 bases). The V end lost 7 bases, the J end lost 0 bases, and 6 bases lay between the germline ends. Per germline, CDR1 SGHTA and CDR2 FQGNSA. CDR3 length equals 12 residues. The CDR3 DNA is TGTGCCAGCACGGACTACCAAGAGACCCAGTACTTC. This sequence encodes CASTDYQETQYF.

Many counts were recorded for this clonotype. CDR3 sequence reads: CASSPRTGGFGWDTEAFF. CDR3 DNA sequence: TGTGCCAGCAGCCCGAGGACAGGGGGCTTTGGATGGGACACTGAAGCTTTCTTT. The chain carries TRBV7-2 and TRBJ1-1; 11 nucleotides align to TRBD1. The CDR3 contains 18 residues. The junction had 14 bases not matched to a gene; V was cut back by 5 bases and J by 3 bases. Germline CDR1 SGHTA, CDR2 FQGNSA.

This clonotype was seen a few times. This chain joins TRBV4-2 and TRBJ1-4; TRBD1 matches at 7 bases. Losses at the gene ends were 0 bases for V and 4 bases for J; bases not matched to a gene: 5. This CDR3 is built from 16 residues. Germline lookup yields CDR1 LGHNA and CDR2 YNFKEQ. The CDR3 here is CASSQDPQGGNEKLFF. The CDR3 region has the DNA TGTGCCAGCAGCCAAGATCCCCAGGGGGGTAATGAAAAACTGTTTTTT.

This clonotype was counted a few times. The chain employs TRBV4-3 and TRBJ2-1, with 11 positions matching TRBD2. V shed 3 bases, J shed 4 bases, and the junction held 2 bases outside the gene matches. The CDR3 totals 15 residues. Germline V gives CDR1 LGHNA, CDR2 YSLEER. CDR3 region: CASSQVAGGYNEQFF. The CDR3, as DNA: TGCGCCAGCAGCCAGGTAGCGGGGGGGTACAATGAGCAGTTCTTC.